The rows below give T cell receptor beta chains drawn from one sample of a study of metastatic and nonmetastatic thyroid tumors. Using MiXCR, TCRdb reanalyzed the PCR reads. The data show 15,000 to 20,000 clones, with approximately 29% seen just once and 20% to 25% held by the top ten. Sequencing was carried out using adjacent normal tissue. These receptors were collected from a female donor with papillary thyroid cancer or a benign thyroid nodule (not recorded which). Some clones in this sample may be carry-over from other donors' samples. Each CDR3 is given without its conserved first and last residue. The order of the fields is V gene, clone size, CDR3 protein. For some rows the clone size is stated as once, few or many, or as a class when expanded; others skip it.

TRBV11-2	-	ASSFRVAPPMNTIY
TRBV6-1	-	ASSAAGVRGSTDTQY
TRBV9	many	ASSVNEGGNEKLF
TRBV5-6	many	ASRWGPVNSPLH
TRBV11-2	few	ASSHSSEREGLAGELF
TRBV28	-	ASIQGVGGIGEQY
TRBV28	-	ASTFDSVNQPQH
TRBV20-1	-	SARGQTNSPLH
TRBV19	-	ASRPRDRGRLDTEAF
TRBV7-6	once	ASSLGLEGTGDLF
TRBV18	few	ASSPIGQGAASGANVLT
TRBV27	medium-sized	ASSWGVPYEQY
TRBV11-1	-	ASSSRDGLNTGELF
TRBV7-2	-	ASSLIRTANEQY
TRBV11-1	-	ASSPDSAIFLLNEQF
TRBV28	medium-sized	ASSTRDEQY
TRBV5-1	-	ASSPGTGGEAF
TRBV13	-	ASSPIPALGDGYT
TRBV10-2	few	ASSEVGGNTDTQY
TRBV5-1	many	ASSLEQHYGYT
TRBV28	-	ASSRGTRDGYT
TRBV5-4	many	ASSLGAREQY
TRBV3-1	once	ASSRMGSGETQY